The T cell receptor beta chain described here comes from a study of blood T cells in healthy people across ages. Broader study findings: When set beside aged donors, long-lived donors presented more naive CD4+ cells and higher diversity.

The authors ran a second PCR of 7 to 11 cycles using a sample-barcoded 5' primer and a J-beta primer mix. The template-switch adaptor, which had 12 random nucleotides, put a tag on each cDNA molecule. TCRdb redid the calling of the 5' RACE reads with MiXCR, one entry per CDR3 protein. The table shows about 1.4 million distinct CDR3 sequences, with approximately 60% occurring only once. Researchers collected approximately 9.5 milliliters of peripheral blood from every single donor. Each sample yielded at least 5.5 micrograms of PBMC total RNA. Worth noting for this clonotype: The antigen remains unidentified.

Between the trimmed V and J ends, which lost 1 base and 6 bases, there was a span of 13 bases. CDR3 size: 15 residues. Germline loops: CDR1 LGHDT, CDR2 YNNKEL (reference sequence). The chain is built from TRBV3-1 and TRBJ2-1; D is unresolved. Sequencing used blood. The receptor's source is a man between 18 and 35 years old in good health. The CDR3, as DNA: TGTGCCAGCAGCCAAGTAGTAGATTCCACCAATGAGCAGTTCTTC. It encodes CASSQVVDSTNEQFF.